This TCR beta chain was recorded in a study of cytomegalovirus exposure and HLA in healthy donors. Study-wide results and caveats: Within an earlier analysis, most TCR beta V segments proved productive either about 87% or about 30% of the time. Later analysis identified 16,951 TCR beta sequences associated with HLA alleles, using a false discovery rate threshold of 0.05.

With 60 Vbeta and 13 Jbeta primers, the PCR was carried out. This table comes from immunoSEQ multiplex PCR, and its TCRdb copy is limited to in-frame clones, with some not included. The sample has about 69,000 clones; roughly 72% are singletons. Looked up from germline, CDR1 is LNHDA and CDR2 is SQIVND (reference sequence). The CDR3 length is 14 residues. Trimming cost V 5 bases and J 5 bases, with 16 bases left between them. Details on this clone: Its specificity is unknown.

This TCR came from a woman in her twenties or thirties in good health and CMV-seropositive. The chain uses TRBV19 and TRBJ2-7; the D gene is possibly TRBD1 (6 bases). The sample was PBMCs. The CDR3 spells CASSPVRGGNEQYF. CDR3 in DNA: TGTGCCAGTAGTCCCGTCCGAGGGGGTAACGAGCAGTACTTC.